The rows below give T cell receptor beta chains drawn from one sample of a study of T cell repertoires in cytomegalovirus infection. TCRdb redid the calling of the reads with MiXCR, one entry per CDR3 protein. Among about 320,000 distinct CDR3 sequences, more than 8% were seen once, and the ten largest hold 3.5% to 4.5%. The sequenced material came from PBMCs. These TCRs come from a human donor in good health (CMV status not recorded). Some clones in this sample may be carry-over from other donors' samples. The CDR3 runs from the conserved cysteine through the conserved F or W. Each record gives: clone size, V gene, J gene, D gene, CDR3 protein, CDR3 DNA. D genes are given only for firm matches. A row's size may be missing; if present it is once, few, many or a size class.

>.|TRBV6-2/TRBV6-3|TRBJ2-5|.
CASSYSRQGPQETQYF
TGTGCCAGCAGTTACTCGAGGCAGGGGCCACAAGAGACCCAGTACTTC
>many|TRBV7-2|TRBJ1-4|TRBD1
CASSLAVTGVEKLFF
TGTGCCAGCAGCTTAGCAGTGACAGGGGTTGAAAAACTGTTTTTT
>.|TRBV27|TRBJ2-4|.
CASSPPGTLAKNIQYF
TGTGCCAGCAGTCCCCCAGGGACCCTAGCCAAAAACATTCAGTACTTC
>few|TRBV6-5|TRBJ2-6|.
CASSLTDSGANVLTF
TGTGCCAGCAGCTTGACAGACTCTGGGGCCAACGTCCTGACTTTC
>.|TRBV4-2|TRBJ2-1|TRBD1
CASSGQGYEQFF
TGTGCCAGCAGCGGACAGGGATATGAGCAGTTCTTC
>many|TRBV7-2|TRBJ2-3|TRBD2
CASSLATSRGDTQYF
TGTGCCAGCAGCTTAGCGACTAGCCGTGGAGATACGCAGTATTTT
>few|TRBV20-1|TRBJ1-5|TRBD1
CSAPQGARNQPQHF
TGCAGTGCTCCGCAGGGGGCTAGGAATCAGCCCCAGCATTTT
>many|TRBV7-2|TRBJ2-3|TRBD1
CASSPPGQVADTQYF
TGTGCCAGCAGCCCACCGGGACAGGTGGCAGATACGCAGTATTTT
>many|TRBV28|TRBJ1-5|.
CASSFGSDRPQHF
TGTGCCAGCAGTTTTGGGTCGGACCGGCCCCAGCATTTT
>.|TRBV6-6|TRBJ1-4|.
CASSPHEKLFF
TGTGCCAGCAGCCCCCACGAAAAACTGTTTTTT
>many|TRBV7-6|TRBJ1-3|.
CASSLSPPQEPLGNTIYF
TGTGCCAGCAGCTTATCCCCCCCGCAGGAGCCCTTAGGGAACACCATATATTTT
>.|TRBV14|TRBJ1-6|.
CASSQGLSPLHF
TGTGCCAGCAGCCAAGGTCTATCACCCCTCCACTTT
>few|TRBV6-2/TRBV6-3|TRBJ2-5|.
CATGRSSSTETQYF
TGTGCCACCGGCCGAAGTTCGTCTACGGAGACCCAGTACTTC
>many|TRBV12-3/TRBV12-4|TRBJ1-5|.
CASSLGDTSNQPQHF
TGTGCCAGCAGTTTAGGGGACACTAGCAATCAGCCCCAGCATTTT
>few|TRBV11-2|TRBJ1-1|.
CASSPRGDMGTEAFF
TGTGCCAGCAGCCCGCGCGGGGATATGGGCACTGAAGCTTTCTTT
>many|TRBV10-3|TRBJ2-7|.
CAISESAYEQYF
TGTGCCATCAGTGAGTCAGCCTACGAGCAGTACTTC
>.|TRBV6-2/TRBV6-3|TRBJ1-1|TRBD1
CASSYGDRVTEAFF
TGTGCCAGCAGTTACGGGGACAGGGTCACTGAAGCTTTCTTT
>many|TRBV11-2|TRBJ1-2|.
CASSLEWGNSGYTF
TGTGCCAGCAGCTTAGAGTGGGGGAATAGTGGCTACACCTTC
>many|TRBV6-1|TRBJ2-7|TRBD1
CASTSTGTGSYEQYF
TGTGCCAGCACCTCCACCGGGACAGGGTCGTACGAGCAGTACTTC
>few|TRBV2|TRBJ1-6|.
CASKSRQGAYF
TGTGCCAGCAAGTCGCGGCAGGGTGCTTACTTT
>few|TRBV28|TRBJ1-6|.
CATQRDLNSPLHF
TGTGCCACCCAGCGGGACTTAAATTCACCCCTCCACTTT
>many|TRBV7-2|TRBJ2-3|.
CASSLGRGLGTDTQYF
TGTGCCAGCAGCTTAGGGCGGGGGCTGGGAACAGATACGCAGTATTTT
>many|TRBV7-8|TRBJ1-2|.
CASSPREGIDGYTF
TGTGCCAGCAGCCCCCGGGAGGGAATCGATGGCTACACCTTC
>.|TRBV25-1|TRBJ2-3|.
CASSDLSEDTQYF
TGTGCCAGCAGTGACCTTTCTGAAGATACGCAGTATTTT
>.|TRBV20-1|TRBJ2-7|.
CSAREPPTYEQYF
TGCAGTGCTAGAGAACCCCCGACCTACGAGCAGTACTTC
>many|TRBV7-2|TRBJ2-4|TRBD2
CASSLGVAGGVEGIQYF
TGTGCCAGCAGCTTAGGGGTGGCGGGGGGGGTTGAGGGGATTCAGTACTTC
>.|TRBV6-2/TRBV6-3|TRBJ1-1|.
CASSYDVTVNTEAFF
TGTGCCAGCAGTTACGACGTGACAGTCAACACTGAAGCTTTCTTT
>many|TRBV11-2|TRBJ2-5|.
CASSQVETQYF
TGTGCCAGCAGCCAAGTAGAGACCCAGTACTTC
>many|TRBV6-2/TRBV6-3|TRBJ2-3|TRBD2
CASRGLAGISDTQYF
TGTGCCAGCAGGGGACTAGCGGGAATCTCAGATACGCAGTATTTT
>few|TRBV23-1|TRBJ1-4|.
CASSQSKTTTTNEKLFF
TGCGCCAGCAGTCAATCGAAAACTACTACAACTAATGAAAAACTGTTTTTT
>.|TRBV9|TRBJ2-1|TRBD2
CASSWGGYNEQFF
TGTGCCAGCAGCTGGGGGGGATACAATGAGCAGTTCTTC
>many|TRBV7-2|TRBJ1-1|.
CASSLVGQLNTEAFF
TGTGCCAGCAGCTTAGTGGGACAACTGAACACTGAAGCTTTCTTT
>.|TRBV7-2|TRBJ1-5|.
CASSQPNQPQHF
TGTGCCAGCAGCCAGCCCAATCAGCCCCAGCATTTT
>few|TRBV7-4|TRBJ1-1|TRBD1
CASSSRDSLNTEAFF
TGTGCCAGCAGCTCCCGGGACAGTCTGAACACTGAAGCTTTCTTT
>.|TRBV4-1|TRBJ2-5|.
CASSQARTETQYF
TGCGCCAGCAGCCAAGCTAGGACAGAGACCCAGTACTTC
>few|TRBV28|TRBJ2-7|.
CASNQEAYEQYF
TGTGCCAGCAATCAAGAGGCCTACGAGCAGTACTTC
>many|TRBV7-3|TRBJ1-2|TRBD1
CASSSTGQAVDGYTF
TGTGCCAGCAGCTCCACGGGACAGGCGGTTGATGGCTACACCTTC
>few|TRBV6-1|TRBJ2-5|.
CASSQQGRGETQYF
TGTGCCAGCAGTCAACAGGGCCGGGGGGAGACCCAGTACTTC
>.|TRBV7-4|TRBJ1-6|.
CASSPGTLSSYNSPLHF
TGTGCCAGCAGCCCGGGGACACTTAGCTCCTATAATTCACCCCTCCACTTT
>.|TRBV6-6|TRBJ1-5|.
CASSYSNSLGLQVQPQHF
TGTGCCAGCAGTTACTCGAACTCGTTAGGTCTCCAGGTTCAGCCCCAGCATTTT
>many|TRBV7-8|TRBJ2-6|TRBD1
CASSLERDRGTGANVLTF
TGTGCCAGCAGCCTAGAGCGGGACAGGGGGACCGGGGCCAACGTCCTGACTTTC
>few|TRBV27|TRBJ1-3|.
CASSYQGSSGNTIYF
TGTGCCAGCAGTTACCAGGGCAGCTCTGGAAACACCATATATTTT
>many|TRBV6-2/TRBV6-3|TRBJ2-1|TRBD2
CASTHNPSGYYNEQFF
TGTGCCAGCACCCATAACCCTAGCGGGTACTACAATGAGCAGTTCTTC
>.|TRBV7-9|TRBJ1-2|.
CASSRGEMKSYGYTF
TGTGCCAGCAGCCGCGGGGAGATGAAATCCTATGGCTACACCTTC
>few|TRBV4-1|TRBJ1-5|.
CASSQDTRGNQPQHF
TGCGCCAGCAGCCAAGATACCAGGGGCAATCAGCCCCAGCATTTT
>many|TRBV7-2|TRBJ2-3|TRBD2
CASSPGGQGTDTQYF
TGTGCCAGCAGCCCGGGGGGGCAGGGAACAGATACGCAGTATTTT
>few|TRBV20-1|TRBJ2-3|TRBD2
CSATEGGGAKDTQYF
TGCAGTGCCACGGAAGGCGGGGGGGCCAAAGATACGCAGTATTTT
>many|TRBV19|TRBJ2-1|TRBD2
CASSDPRTRGSNEQFF
TGTGCCAGTAGTGACCCCCGCACGCGCGGGAGTAATGAGCAGTTCTTC
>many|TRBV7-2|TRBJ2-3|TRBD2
CASSLAGTSGGAPQYF
TGTGCCAGCAGCTTAGCGGGGACTAGCGGGGGGGCTCCGCAGTATTTT
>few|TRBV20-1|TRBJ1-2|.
CSARLDGGVWTF
TGCAGTGCTCGTCTTGACGGGGGGGTGTGGACCTTC
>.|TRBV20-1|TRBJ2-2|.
CSAVWGANTGELFF
TGCAGTGCTGTCTGGGGTGCGAACACCGGGGAGCTGTTTTTT
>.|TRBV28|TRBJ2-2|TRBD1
CASSLEWTGGTGELFF
TGTGCCAGCAGTTTAGAGTGGACAGGGGGTACCGGGGAGCTGTTTTTT
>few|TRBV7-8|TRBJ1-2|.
CASSPVGTSYGYTF
TGTGCCAGCAGCCCCGTCGGGACAAGCTATGGCTACACCTTC
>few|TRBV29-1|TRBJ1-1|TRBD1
CSADRGYTEAFF
TGCAGCGCTGACAGGGGATACACTGAAGCTTTCTTT
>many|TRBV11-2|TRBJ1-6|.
CASSSTYNSPLHF
TGTGCCAGCAGCTCGACCTATAATTCACCCCTCCACTTT
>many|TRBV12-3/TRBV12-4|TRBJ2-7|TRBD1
CASRPSGTGIYEQYF
TGTGCCAGCAGACCTTCCGGGACAGGCATCTACGAGCAGTACTTC
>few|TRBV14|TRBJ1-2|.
CASSQAGNYGYTF
TGTGCCAGCAGCCAAGCAGGGAACTATGGCTACACCTTC
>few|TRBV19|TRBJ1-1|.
CASMGSLPGNTEAFF
TGTGCCAGTATGGGAAGTCTTCCTGGGAACACTGAAGCTTTCTTT
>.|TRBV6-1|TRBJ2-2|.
CASSYSSRGIGELFF
TGTGCCAGCAGTTATTCGTCCAGGGGCATCGGGGAGCTGTTTTTT
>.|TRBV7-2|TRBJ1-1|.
CASSLSPRANTEAFF
TGTGCCAGCAGCTTATCACCCAGGGCGAACACTGAAGCTTTCTTT